Included here is one TCR beta chain sequence, with context. The antigen it binds to is not known. No per-base quality is available; no much larger clone lies one base away. CDR1 and CDR2 are drawn from the germline V gene: SGHAT, FQNNGV. V loses 5 bases of germline sequence and J loses 0 bases, and the interval between the two ends is 8 bases. The CDR3, from cysteine to phenylalanine, totals 13 residues. CDR3 DNA only is kept here, 39 bases in frame from base 1. This entry is derived from a study of identifying expanded T cells in peripheral blood (dated by TCRdb to about 2019). Background for the entire study: Technical replicates were generated by sequencing separate aliquots of the same genomic DNA pool, with four replicates compared pairwise. The paper as a whole reports these results and caveats: The binomial model flagged about 1.3 differentially abundant clones between technical replicates, compared with about 16 over two weeks and approximately 19 over four weeks. The authors expected that biological variance in healthy repertoires might rise further over much longer intervals, such as months to years. The beta-binomial model significantly reduced the number of clones called differentially abundant and the false-positive rate across all healthy-donor time intervals. In all healthy donors, the variance in clone template counts between samples taken two weeks apart rose significantly as total template count increased.

TCRbeta CDR3 regions were profiled by bias-controlled multiplex PCR amplification of genomic DNA with the immunoSEQ Assay. The original pipeline was this. The absolute abundance of each unique TCRbeta CDR3 region was quantified after sequences were collapsed and filtered. Differential abundance was assessed using a binomial (Fisher-equivalent) model and a beta-binomial model in which time-dependent variance fitted from healthy donors was added. Any clone with fewer than 5 combined templates was excluded, and a clone was called differentially abundant if its Benjamini-Hochberg FDR was below 0.01. The form v = (b*log(k)+a)^2 was used to model beta-binomial variance as a function of total template count across the two samples. TCRdb re-hosts the immuneACCESS table, in-frame sequences only. Its copies lack some clones; in the studies checked, an unresolved V gene accounts for under half of them, and the cause for the rest is not known. Clone size and V and J calls were adopted from that table, with D and trimming inferred from the DNA. This sample has about 130,000 clones in its table, and approximately 86% of those were observed once. The top ten clonotypes cover 7.5% to 8.5% of the sample.

No immune events, such as infections, were documented for the healthy donors during the collection period. Healthy-donor blood repertoires served as a training cohort to calibrate time-dependent variance in a beta-binomial model of T-cell clone differential abundance. The training cohort comprised approximately ten healthy donors, 3 female and 7 male. On average the donors were approximately 43 years old, and their ages spanned roughly 29 to 70 years. Obtained from a commercial supplier, whole blood was collected from each healthy donor at three time points set around two weeks apart. For immunosequencing, genomic DNA was extracted from unsorted whole blood.

This clonotype was sampled from a person aged 18 to 75 in good health. The sequenced sample was blood. Recombination connected TRBV11-2 to TRBJ2-7; the D gene is perhaps TRBD2, from 5 matching bases. The DNA reads TGTGCCAGCAGCCCAACTAGCTCCTACGAGCAGTACTTC. It is translated as CASSPTSSYEQYF.